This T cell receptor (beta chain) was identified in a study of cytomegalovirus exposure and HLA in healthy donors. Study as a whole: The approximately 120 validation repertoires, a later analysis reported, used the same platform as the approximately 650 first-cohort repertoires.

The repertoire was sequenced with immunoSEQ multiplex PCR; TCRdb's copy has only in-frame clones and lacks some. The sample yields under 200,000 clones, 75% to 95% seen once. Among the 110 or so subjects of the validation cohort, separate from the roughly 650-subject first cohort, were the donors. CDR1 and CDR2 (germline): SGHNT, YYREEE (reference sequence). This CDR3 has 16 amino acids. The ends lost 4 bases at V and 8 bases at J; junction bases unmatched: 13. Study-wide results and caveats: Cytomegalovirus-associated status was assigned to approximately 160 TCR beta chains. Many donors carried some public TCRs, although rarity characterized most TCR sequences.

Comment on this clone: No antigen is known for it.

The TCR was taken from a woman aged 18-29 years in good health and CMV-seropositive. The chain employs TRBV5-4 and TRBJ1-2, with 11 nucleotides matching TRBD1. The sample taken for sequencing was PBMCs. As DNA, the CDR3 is TGTGCCAGCAGCCGATGGACAGGGGGCGTCACGGGGGGCTACACCTTC. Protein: CASSRWTGGVTGGYTF.